The rows below give T cell receptor beta chains drawn from one sample of a study of T-cell reconstitution after alpha-beta-depleted transplantation in children. MiXCR, applied by TCRdb to the PCR reads, yields one record per CDR3 protein. The sample consists of some 550,000 distinct CDR3 sequences, 15% to 20% of them appearing once. Sequencing was performed on PBMCs from the stem cell graft donor, taken from the stem cell graft. The receptors stem from a human donor who donated a stem cell graft to a child with acute lymphoblastic leukemia. Each CDR3 is given without its conserved first and last residue.

V gene	CDR3 protein
TRBV29-1	SVYSGTNYGYT
TRBV29-1	SAVRDPGTEAF
TRBV20-1	SAPREQGSYNEQF
TRBV5-1	ASSLARQGEAYEQY
TRBV11-2	ASSLPADLSYNEQF
TRBV27	ASSYRLALYNEQF
TRBV4-1	ASSRLLTNYGYT
TRBV5-6	ASSFPNQQETQY
TRBV29-1	SVVGGNYEQY
TRBV14	ASSQDYRLGTGLYEQY
TRBV19	ASSTQGWDQPQH
TRBV2	ASSFPSNQGETGELF
TRBV20-1	SARVGQANTGELF
TRBV29-1	SAEKLDRASSGGYT
TRBV6-2/TRBV6-3	ASSYSLSGIDEAF
TRBV30	AWSVRDEQF
TRBV2	ASSEATQY
TRBV5-1	ASSLEGAPGDTQY
TRBV6-2/TRBV6-3	ASNGFGTPPMGHTEAF